The present TCR beta chain was sequenced within a study of shared clonotypes between healthy human individuals. About the study: Each donor's CD8 memory used one plate, CD8 naive two, each CD4 subset three.

The CDR3 sequence is 14 residues long. Trimming pared 6 bases from V and 10 bases from J, leaving 21 bases between. Germline V gene lookup returns CDR1 ENHRY and CDR2 SYGVKD. Donors, healthy HIV-negative adults, lacked recent acute infections or vaccinations. Within Nashville, Tennessee resided all donors, each a Caucasian adult. The method was immunoSEQ multiplex PCR; TCRdb's version includes in-frame clones alone and lacks a portion of them. This sample has around 2,000,000 clones, with 85% to 95% found just once. This clonotype originated in a man aged 18-30 years in good health. Sequencing was performed on naive CD4+ T cells sorted from blood. Subset here: CD45RA+ positively selected. This rearrangement joins TRBV10-3 to TRBJ1-1; possibly TRBD1 for D (5 bases). In nucleotides, the CDR3 is TGTGCCATCAGCGGTATGGGACGGCCGGCGGGAGCTTTCTTT. This codes for CAISGMGRPAGAFF.